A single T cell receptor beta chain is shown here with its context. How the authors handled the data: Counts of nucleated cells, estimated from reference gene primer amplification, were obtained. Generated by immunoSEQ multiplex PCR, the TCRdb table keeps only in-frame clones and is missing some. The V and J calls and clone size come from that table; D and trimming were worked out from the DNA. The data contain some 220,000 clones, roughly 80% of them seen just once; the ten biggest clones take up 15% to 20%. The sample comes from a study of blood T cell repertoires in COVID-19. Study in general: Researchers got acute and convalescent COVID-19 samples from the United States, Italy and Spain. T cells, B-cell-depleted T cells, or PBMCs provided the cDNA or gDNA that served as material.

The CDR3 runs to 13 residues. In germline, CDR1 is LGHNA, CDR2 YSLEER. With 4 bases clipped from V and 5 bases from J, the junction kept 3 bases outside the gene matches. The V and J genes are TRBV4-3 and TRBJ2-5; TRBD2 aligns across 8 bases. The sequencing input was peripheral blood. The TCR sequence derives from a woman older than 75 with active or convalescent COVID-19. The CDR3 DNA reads TGCGCCAGCAGCCGAGCTAGCGGGGAGACCCAGTACTTC. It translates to CASSRASGETQYF.